Reported below is one T cell receptor (beta chain). Its cognate antigen is unknown. Each patient went into thyroid surgery without having received any treatment. TCRdb used MiXCR to call clones anew from the PCR reads. The table lists approximately 17,000 clones, 25% of them singletons. This record comes from a study of metastatic and nonmetastatic thyroid tumors. Turning to the study itself: It was across blood and tumor or nodule tissue from malignant and benign thyroid patients that repertoires were compared.

General study results and limits: Patients with malignant thyroid tumors reportedly had significantly higher TCR beta diversity than those with benign nodules, in blood and tumor.

Trimming removed 2 bases from V and 2 bases from J, with 6 bases in between. The germline gives CDR1 MNHNY, CDR2 SVGAGI (reference sequence). The CDR3 is 13 amino acids. The receptor comes from a female donor with papillary thyroid cancer or a benign thyroid nodule (not recorded which). Some clones in this sample may be carry-over from other donors' samples. Sequenced material: adjacent normal tissue. This rearrangement joins TRBV6-6 to TRBJ1-2, with TRBD1 as a possible D gene (6 bases). The CDR3 reads CASSYGQNYGYTF. DNA of the CDR3: TGTGCCAGCAGTTACGGACAGAACTATGGCTACACCTTC.